This TCR beta chain was sequenced in a study of response to subunit inactivated influenza vaccine. MiXCR, applied by TCRdb to the RT-PCR reads, yields one record per CDR3 protein. The table records roughly 500,000 distinct CDR3 sequences, approximately 16% of them present only once. This clonotype has just a few counts. Its antigen is unknown. Trimming cost V 6 bases and J 5 bases; bases outside gene matches: 4. CDR3 length equals 14 residues. Points from the study as a whole: There was a suggestion from the authors that each seasonal influenza vaccination recruits few new T cells.

The sample here was CD4+ T cells sorted from PBMCs, taken less than 30 months after vaccination. This chain uses TRBV12-3 or TRBV12-4 with TRBJ2-5, with 12 positions matching TRBD2. This clonotype originated in a man between 50 and 70 years old who received an inactivated influenza vaccine. DNA of the CDR3: TGTGCCAGCAGGACTAGCGGGAGTTCGGAGACCCAGTACTTC. Translation gives CASRTSGSSETQYF.